This T cell receptor beta chain was sequenced during a study of cytomegalovirus exposure and HLA in healthy donors. Study at large: Prior work identified roughly 120 million unique TCR beta sequences in roughly 180 million T cells. Of some 410 genotyped donors, roughly 81% grouped in the Caucasian-associated ancestry cluster. Study-level findings and limits: Researchers left out some V segments, among them TRBV6-2 and TRBV6-3, as indistinguishable. Researchers reportedly found TCR beta sequences accurately predicted most subjects' HLA-A and HLA-B alleles.

60 Vbeta and 13 Jbeta primers were used in PCR. Using immunoSEQ multiplex PCR, the repertoire was profiled, and TCRdb retains in-frame clones only, with some absent. The listing records about 130,000 clones. V shed 2 bases and J 5 bases; nucleotides not matched to a gene: 15. This CDR3 region has 18 residues. Germline-derived CDR1 and CDR2 are SEHNR and FQNEAQ (reference sequence). As regards this clone: Its antigen is unknown.

This receptor was identified in a young man in good health and CMV-seronegative. The V call is TRBV7-9, the J call TRBJ2-5; the match to TRBD2 covers 9 bases. Sequences were obtained from PBMCs. CDR3 residues: CASSLRIAGVQWDETQYF. The DNA for the CDR3 is TGTGCCAGCAGCTTACGGATAGCGGGGGTCCAGTGGGATGAGACCCAGTACTTC.